The subject of this entry is one T cell receptor beta chain. Its recognized antigen is unknown. Base qualities are not provided; no much larger clone lies one nucleotide away. This entry belongs to a study of blood T cell repertoires in COVID-19 (dated by TCRdb to about 2020). At the level of the whole study: Samples from collaborators originated in the United States, Italy and Spain and spanned both the acute and convalescent phases of COVID-19. The dataset comprised deeply sampled blood TCRbeta repertoires from subjects exposed to, actively infected with, or recovered from COVID-19. Where available, HLA class I and class II types were taken from metadata supplied by the sample provider and were not determined by assay-based typing. A de-identified subject ID, COVID-19 status, age in years and sex were almost always included in the sample metadata. The samples were drawn from the first 160 participants of the ongoing ImmuneRACE study and from more than 1,000 subjects provided by 6 global collaborators. The prospective study material was composed of cDNA or gDNA derived from T cells, B-cell-depleted T cells, or PBMCs. The repertoires were released in a freely available public database meant as a resource for research on the immune response to SARS-CoV-2. General findings and caveats noted by the study authors: The quantity of clinical and demographic metadata differed by source and by participant and was supplied without curation.

The collaborating institutions used their own protocols to collect whole blood in K2EDTA tubes. For TCRbeta analysis, collaborators shipped samples in one of three forms: frozen whole blood, isolated PBMCs, or DNA extracted from either of those sample types. TCRbeta CDR3 regions were amplified from genomic DNA by means of the immunoSEQ Assay, a bias-controlled multiplex PCR. As for how the authors treated the data: The number of nucleated cells in each sample was estimated from the amplification of reference gene primers within the assay. To quantify the absolute abundance of each unique TCRbeta CDR3 rearrangement, sequence reads were collapsed and filtered. For each sample, productive Simpson clonality was calculated as the square root of Simpson's diversity index over productive rearrangements. TCRdb obtained this table from immuneACCESS and retained in-frame rearrangements with V and J assigned. These tables miss some clones; where compared with another copy, unresolved V genes account for less than half of the shortfall, and the remainder is unexplained. V and J calls and clone size are those listed in that table; D and trimming were worked out from the DNA. Counted in this sample were 80,000 to 100,000 clones; about 95% of them appeared once. The ten largest clones take up around 4.7% of the sample.

The specimen was peripheral blood. This clonotype originated in a human donor with active COVID-19. The donor label of this sample is uncertain.

The nucleotide sequence reads TGTGCCAGCAGCAAGAAAGGAGACAGGGGGAGAGTTAGGGACTATGGCTACACCTTC. Translated, this gives CASSKKGDRGRVRDYGYTF. The receptor chain draws on TRBV21-1 and TRBJ1-2; the listed D gene, TRBD1, was not tested against the DNA. TRBV21-1 is a documented pseudogene. From the cysteine through the phenylalanine, the CDR3 covers 19 amino acids. Only the CDR3 region is kept as DNA, spanning 57 bases read in frame from base 1.